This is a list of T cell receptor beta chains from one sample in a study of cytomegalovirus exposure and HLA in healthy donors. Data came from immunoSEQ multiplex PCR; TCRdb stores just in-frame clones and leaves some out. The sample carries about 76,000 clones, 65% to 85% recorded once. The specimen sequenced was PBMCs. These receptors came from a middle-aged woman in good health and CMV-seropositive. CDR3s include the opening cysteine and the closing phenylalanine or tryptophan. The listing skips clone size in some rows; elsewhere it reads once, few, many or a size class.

CDR3: CAWSVGANQPQHF
V: TRBV30
J: TRBJ1-5
size: .

CDR3: CASSLAASGRHEQYF
V: TRBV7-2
J: TRBJ2-7
size: .

CDR3: CASSVGRGNQPQHF
V: TRBV9
J: TRBJ1-5
size: .

CDR3: CASSLKTSDTGELFF
V: TRBV5-6
J: TRBJ2-2
size: .

CDR3: CASTGGGDSYNEQFF
V: TRBV6-6
J: TRBJ2-1
size: .

CDR3: CASIAGMNTEAFF
V: TRBV18
J: TRBJ1-1
size: .

CDR3: CASSLRGRHDYGYTF
V: TRBV7-8
J: TRBJ1-2
size: .

CDR3: CASSTSAGAYNSPLHF
V: TRBV7-2
J: TRBJ1-6
size: .

CDR3: CASSSPPGSRQFF
V: TRBV7-2
J: TRBJ2-1
size: .

CDR3: CASKTGGALYEELFF
V: TRBV27
J: TRBJ1-4
size: few

CDR3: CASSQERGGYNEQFF
V: TRBV4-3
J: TRBJ2-1
size: .

CDR3: CASSLAGQVPFYGYTF
V: TRBV7-8
J: TRBJ1-2
size: .

CDR3: CASSFSAGVETYEQYF
V: TRBV27
J: TRBJ2-7
size: .

CDR3: CASHREGTYEQYF
V: TRBV27
J: TRBJ2-7
size: .

CDR3: CATKPRRGLDYGYTF
V: TRBV15
J: TRBJ1-2
size: .

CDR3: CASSVWTGQDNEKLFF
V: TRBV9
J: TRBJ1-4
size: few

CDR3: CASRRGGGDLVGRLVGSHF
V: TRBV27
J: TRBJ2-7
size: few

CDR3: CASSRDRNYGYTF
V: TRBV6-4
J: TRBJ1-2
size: .

CDR3: CASRLAANEKLFF
V: TRBV9
J: TRBJ1-4
size: .

CDR3: CASNLSNQPQHF
V: TRBV28
J: TRBJ1-5
size: .

CDR3: CASRGNRGSTEAFF
V: TRBV10-2
J: TRBJ1-1
size: .

CDR3: CAISESGGITGELFF
V: TRBV10-3
J: TRBJ2-2
size: few

CDR3: CASSIRGGTDTQYF
V: TRBV19
J: TRBJ2-3
size: .

CDR3: CASSSGTSGGAIDTQYF
V: TRBV7-2
J: TRBJ2-3
size: few

CDR3: CASSVVPVSQDEQFF
V: TRBV9
J: TRBJ2-1
size: few

CDR3: CASSFSGRKRPQYF
V: TRBV27
J: TRBJ2-5
size: .

CDR3: CASKWTGEGDTQYF
V: TRBV19
J: TRBJ2-3
size: .

CDR3: CASSPRGLINSYEQYF
V: TRBV18
J: TRBJ2-7
size: .